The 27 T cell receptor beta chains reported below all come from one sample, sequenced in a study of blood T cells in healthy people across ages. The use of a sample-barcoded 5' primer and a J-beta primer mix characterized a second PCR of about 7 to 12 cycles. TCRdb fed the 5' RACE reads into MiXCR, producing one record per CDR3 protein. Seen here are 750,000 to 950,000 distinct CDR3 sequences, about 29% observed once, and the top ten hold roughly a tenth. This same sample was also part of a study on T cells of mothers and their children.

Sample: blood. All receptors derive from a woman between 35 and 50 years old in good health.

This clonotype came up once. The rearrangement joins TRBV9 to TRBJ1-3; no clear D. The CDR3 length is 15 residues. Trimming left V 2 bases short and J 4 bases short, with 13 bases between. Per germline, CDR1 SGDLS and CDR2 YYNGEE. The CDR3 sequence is CASSVSDSGGNTIYF. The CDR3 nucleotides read TGTGCCAGCAGCGTTTCGGATTCTGGAGGAAACACCATATATTTT.

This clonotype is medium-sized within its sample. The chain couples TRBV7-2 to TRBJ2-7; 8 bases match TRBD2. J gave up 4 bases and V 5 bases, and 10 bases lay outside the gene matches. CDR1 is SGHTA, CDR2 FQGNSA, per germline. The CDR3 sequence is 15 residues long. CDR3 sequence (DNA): TGTGCCAGCAGCGTCCGTGAGGGACTAGGTTACGAGCAGTACTTC. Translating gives CASSVREGLGYEQYF. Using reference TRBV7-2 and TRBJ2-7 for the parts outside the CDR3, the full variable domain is GAGVSQSPSNKVTEKGKDVELRCDPISGHTALYWYRQSLGQGLEFLIYFQGNSAPDKSGLPSDRFSAERTGGSVSTLTIQRTQQEDSAVYLCASSVREGLGYEQYFGPGTRLTVT.

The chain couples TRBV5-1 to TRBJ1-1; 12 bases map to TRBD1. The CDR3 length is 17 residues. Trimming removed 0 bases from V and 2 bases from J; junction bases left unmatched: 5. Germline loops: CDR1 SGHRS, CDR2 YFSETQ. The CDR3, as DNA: TGCGCCAGCAGCTTGGCCAGGGACAGGGGGCTAAACACTGAAGCTTTCTTT. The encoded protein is CASSLARDRGLNTEAFF.

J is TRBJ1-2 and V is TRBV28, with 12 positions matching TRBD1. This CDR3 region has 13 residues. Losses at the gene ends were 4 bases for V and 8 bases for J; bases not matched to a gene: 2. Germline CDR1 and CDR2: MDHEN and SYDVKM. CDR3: CASSSGTGGGYTF. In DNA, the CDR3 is TGTGCCAGCAGTTCCGGGACAGGGGGCGGCTACACCTTC.

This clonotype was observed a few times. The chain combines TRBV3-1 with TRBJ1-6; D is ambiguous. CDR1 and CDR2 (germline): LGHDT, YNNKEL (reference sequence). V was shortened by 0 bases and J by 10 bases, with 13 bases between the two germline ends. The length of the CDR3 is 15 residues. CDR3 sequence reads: CASSQEASRLSPLHF. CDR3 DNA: TGTGCCAGCAGCCAAGAAGCATCGCGCCTGTCACCCCTCCACTTT.

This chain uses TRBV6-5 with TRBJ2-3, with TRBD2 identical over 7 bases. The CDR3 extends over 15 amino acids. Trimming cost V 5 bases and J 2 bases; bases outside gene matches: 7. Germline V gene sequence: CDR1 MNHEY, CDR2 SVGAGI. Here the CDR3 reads CASSRVGGDTDTQYF. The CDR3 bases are TGTGCCAGCAGTCGAGTGGGGGGGGACACAGATACGCAGTATTTT.

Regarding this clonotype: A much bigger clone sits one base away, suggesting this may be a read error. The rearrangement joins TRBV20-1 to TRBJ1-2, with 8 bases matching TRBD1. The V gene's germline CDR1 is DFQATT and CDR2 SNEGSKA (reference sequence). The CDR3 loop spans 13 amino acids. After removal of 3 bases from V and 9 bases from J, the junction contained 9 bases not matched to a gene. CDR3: CSASRQGAESYTF. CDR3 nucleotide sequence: TGCAGTGCTAGTCGCCAGGGGGCTGAGAGCTACACCTTC.

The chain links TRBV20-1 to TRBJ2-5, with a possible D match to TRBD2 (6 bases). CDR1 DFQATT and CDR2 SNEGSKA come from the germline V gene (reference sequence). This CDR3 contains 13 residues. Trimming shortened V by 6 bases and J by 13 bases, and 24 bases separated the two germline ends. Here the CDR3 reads CSASGTGNYERYF. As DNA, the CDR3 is TGCAGTGCGTCCGGGACTGGGAACTACGAGCGGTACTTC.

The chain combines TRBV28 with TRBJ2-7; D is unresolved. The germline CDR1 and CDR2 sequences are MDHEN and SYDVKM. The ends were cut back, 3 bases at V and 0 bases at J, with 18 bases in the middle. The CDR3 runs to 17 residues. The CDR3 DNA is TGTGCCAGCAGTTTTTTATCGGCCATTGAGCTCTCCTACGAGCAGTACTTC. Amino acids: CASSFLSAIELSYEQYF.

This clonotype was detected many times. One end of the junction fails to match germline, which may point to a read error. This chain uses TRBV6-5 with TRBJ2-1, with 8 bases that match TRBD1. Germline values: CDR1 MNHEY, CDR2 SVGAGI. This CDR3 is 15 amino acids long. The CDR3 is CASRYRDRTHNGQFF. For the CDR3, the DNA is TGTGCCAGCAGGTACCGGGACAGGACACACAATGGGCAGTTCTTC.

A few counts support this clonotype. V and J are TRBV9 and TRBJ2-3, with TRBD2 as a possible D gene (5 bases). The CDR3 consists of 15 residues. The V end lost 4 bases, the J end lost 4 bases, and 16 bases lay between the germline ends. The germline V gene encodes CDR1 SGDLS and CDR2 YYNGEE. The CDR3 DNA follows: TGTGCCAGCAGCCCGTCGGGGATGTTGGCAGATACGCAGTATTTT. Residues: CASSPSGMLADTQYF.

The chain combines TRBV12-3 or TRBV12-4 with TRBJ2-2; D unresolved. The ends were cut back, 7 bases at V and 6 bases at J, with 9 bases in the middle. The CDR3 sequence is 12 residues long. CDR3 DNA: TGTGCCAGCACTGAGTTTCCCGGGGAGCTGTTTTTT. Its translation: CASTEFPGELFF.

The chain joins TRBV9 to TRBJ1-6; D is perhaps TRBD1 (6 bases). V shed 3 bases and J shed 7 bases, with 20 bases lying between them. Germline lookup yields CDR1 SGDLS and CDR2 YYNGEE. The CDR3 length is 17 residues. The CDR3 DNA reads TGTGCCAGCAGCGCGGGGACAACTAGGGGGTGGAATTCACCCCTCCACTTT. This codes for CASSAGTTRGWNSPLHF.

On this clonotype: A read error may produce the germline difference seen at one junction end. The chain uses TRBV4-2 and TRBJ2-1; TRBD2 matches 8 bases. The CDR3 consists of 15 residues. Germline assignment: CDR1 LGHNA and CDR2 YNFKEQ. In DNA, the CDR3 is TGTGCCAACAGCTATAGCGGGGTAGAGTACAATGAGCAGTTCTTC. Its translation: CANSYSGVEYNEQFF.

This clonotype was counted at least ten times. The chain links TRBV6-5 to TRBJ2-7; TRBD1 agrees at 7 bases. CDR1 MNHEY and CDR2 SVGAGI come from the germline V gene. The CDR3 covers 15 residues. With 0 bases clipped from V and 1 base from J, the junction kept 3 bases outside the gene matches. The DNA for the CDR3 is TGTGCCAGCAGTTACTCGGCGACAGGGTCCTACGAGCAGTACTTC. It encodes CASSYSATGSYEQYF.

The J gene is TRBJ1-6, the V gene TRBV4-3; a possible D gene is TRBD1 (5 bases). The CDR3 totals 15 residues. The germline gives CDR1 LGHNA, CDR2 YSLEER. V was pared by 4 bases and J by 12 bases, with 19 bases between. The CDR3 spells CASSLEEGLGGPLHF. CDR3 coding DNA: TGCGCCAGCAGCCTCGAAGAGGGGCTGGGGGGACCCCTCCACTTT.

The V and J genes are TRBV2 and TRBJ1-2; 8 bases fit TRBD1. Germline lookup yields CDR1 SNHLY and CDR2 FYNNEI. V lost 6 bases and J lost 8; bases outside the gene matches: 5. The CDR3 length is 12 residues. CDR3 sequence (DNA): TGTGCCAGCAGGACAGGGGCGAGGGGCTACACCTTC. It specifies CASRTGARGYTF.

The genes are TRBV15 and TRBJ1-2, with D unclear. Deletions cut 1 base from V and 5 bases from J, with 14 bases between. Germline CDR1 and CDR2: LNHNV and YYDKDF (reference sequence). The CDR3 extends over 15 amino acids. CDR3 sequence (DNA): TGTGCCACCAGCAGAGCCCTTGACGGTCCGTATGGCTACACCTTC. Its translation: CATSRALDGPYGYTF.

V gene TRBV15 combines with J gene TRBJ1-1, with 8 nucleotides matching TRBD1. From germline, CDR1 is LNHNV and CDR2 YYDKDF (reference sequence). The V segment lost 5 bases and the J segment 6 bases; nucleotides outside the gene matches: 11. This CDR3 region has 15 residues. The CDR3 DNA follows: TGTGCCACCAGCGAACGGACAGGGTGGGGCTCTGAAGCTTTCTTT. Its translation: CATSERTGWGSEAFF.

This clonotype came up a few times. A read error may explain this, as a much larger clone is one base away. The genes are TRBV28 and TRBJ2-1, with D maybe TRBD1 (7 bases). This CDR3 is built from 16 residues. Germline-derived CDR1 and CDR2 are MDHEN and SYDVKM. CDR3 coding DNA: TGTGCCAGCAGCCCCAGGGGGGTGGGGTCCTACAATGGGCAGTTCTTC. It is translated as CASSPRGVGSYNGQFF.

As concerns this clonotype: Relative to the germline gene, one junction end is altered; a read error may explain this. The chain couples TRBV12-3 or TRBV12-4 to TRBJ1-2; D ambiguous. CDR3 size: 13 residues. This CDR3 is CAGSLFVPYGYTF. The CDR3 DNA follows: TGTGCCGGCAGTTTGTTTGTCCCCTATGGCTACACCTTC.

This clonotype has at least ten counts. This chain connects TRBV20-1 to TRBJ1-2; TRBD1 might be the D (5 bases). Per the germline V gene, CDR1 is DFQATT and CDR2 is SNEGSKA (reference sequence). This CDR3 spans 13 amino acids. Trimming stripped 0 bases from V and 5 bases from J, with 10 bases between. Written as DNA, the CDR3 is TGCAGTGCTAGAGATCTGGGGGGGTATGGCTACACCTTC. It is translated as CSARDLGGYGYTF.

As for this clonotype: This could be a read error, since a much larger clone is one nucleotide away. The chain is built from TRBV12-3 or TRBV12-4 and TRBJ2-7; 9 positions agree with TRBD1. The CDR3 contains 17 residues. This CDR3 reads CASSPPPPGQGVYGQYF. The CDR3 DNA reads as TGTGCCAGCAGTCCACCCCCGCCGGGACAGGGCGTATACGGGCAGTACTTC.

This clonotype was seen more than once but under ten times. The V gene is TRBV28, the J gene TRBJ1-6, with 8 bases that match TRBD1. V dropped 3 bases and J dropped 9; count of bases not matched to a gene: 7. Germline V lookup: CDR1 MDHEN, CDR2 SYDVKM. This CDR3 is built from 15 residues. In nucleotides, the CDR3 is TGTGCCAGCAGTTTTCAGGGGGCGCCCGGTTCACCCCTCCACTTT. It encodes CASSFQGAPGSPLHF.

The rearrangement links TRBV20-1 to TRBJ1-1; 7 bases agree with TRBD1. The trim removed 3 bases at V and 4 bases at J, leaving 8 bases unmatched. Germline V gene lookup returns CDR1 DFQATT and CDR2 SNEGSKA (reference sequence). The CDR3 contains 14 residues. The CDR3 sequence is CSASLSSGGTEAFF. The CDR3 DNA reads TGCAGTGCTAGTTTAAGTTCAGGGGGCACTGAAGCTTTCTTT.

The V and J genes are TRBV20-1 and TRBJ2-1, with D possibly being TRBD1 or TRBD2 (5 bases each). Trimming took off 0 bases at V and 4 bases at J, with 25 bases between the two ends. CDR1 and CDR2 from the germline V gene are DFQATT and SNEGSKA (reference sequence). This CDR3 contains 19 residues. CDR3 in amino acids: CSARDPHRSGGKGYNEQFF. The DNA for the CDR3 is TGCAGTGCTAGAGATCCTCACAGGTCAGGAGGCAAGGGGTACAATGAGCAGTTCTTC.

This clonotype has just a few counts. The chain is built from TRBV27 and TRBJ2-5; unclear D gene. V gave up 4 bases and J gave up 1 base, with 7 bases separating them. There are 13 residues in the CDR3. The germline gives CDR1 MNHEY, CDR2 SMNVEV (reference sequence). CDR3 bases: TGTGCCAGCAGTTGGGCCAGCCAAGAGACCCAGTACTTC. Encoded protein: CASSWASQETQYF.